This is a list of T cell receptor beta chains from one sample in a study of T cells in Graves' hyperthyroidism and ophthalmopathy. A single record per CDR3 protein comes from TCRdb applying MiXCR to the multiplex PCR reads. The data show roughly 740,000 distinct CDR3 sequences, with around 15% seen just once and approximately 8.4% held by the top ten. Sequenced input: blood. The receptors originated from a man aged 18 to 29 with Graves' hyperthyroidism. The CDR3 runs from the conserved cysteine through the conserved F or W. Fields, in order: clone size, J gene, V gene, D gene, CDR3 DNA, CDR3 protein. The D gene is left open where the match is weak. Clone size appears in some rows only: once, few, many, or a class for an expanded clone.

>.|TRBJ2-3|TRBV2|TRBD2
TGTGCCAGCATTCAAAGGGGGACTAGCGTCACAGATACGCAGTATTTT
CASIQRGTSVTDTQYF
>.|TRBJ2-7|TRBV13|.
TGTGCCAGCAGCCCCGGACAGCTTCACGAGCAGTACTTC
CASSPGQLHEQYF
>.|TRBJ1-5|TRBV4-2|TRBD1
TGTGCCAGCAGCCAAGATTACAAGGACAGGAGCTATAGCAATCAGCCCCAGCATTTT
CASSQDYKDRSYSNQPQHF
>.|TRBJ2-4|TRBV4-1|TRBD2
TGCGCCAGCAGCCAAGCGAGCGGGACCTCATCTCCTCAGTACTTC
CASSQASGTSSPQYF
>.|TRBJ1-2|TRBV27|TRBD1
TGTGCCAGCAGTCCGGGACAGGGGCTTTCTCGGGGCTACACCTTC
CASSPGQGLSRGYTF
>many|TRBJ1-2|TRBV28|.
TGTGCCAGCAGTTTAATCGGCAGCAATAACTATGGCTACACCTTC
CASSLIGSNNYGYTF
>.|TRBJ1-1|TRBV28|TRBD1
TGTGCCAGCAGTTTTCTTTTCGGACAGGGGAACACTGAAGCTTTCTTT
CASSFLFGQGNTEAFF
>many|TRBJ2-1|TRBV12-3/TRBV12-4|.
TGTGCCAGCAGTCCTTGGGCCCCGGGTGTAGCGGAGCAGTTCTTC
CASSPWAPGVAEQFF
>many|TRBJ2-1|TRBV2|TRBD2
TGTGCCAGCAGTTCGGGGGGGACTAGCGGGACAGGGAGGAATGAGCAGTTCTTC
CASSSGGTSGTGRNEQFF
>many|TRBJ2-7|TRBV28|.
TGTGCCAGCATGTTAAGAAACGAGCAGTACTTC
CASMLRNEQYF
>few|TRBJ2-7|TRBV20-1|TRBD1
TGCAGTGCTACAGGGGGCTATTACGACGAGCAGTACTTC
CSATGGYYDEQYF
>many|TRBJ2-3|TRBV11-2|.
TGTGCCAGCAGCCCGGGGGTGACAGATACGCAGTATTTT
CASSPGVTDTQYF
>.|TRBJ2-5|TRBV4-1|TRBD2
TGCGCCAGCAGCCAAGAGGAGAGACTAGCGGGAGGGGAGACCCAGTACTTC
CASSQEERLAGGETQYF
>many|TRBJ2-5|TRBV27|TRBD1
TGTGCCAGCAGTTCAGGGGGCCAAGAGACCCAGTACTTC
CASSSGGQETQYF
>.|TRBJ2-3|TRBV20-1|.
TGCAGTGCCCCGGAGGGCTTCACAGATACGCAGTATTTT
CSAPEGFTDTQYF
>.|TRBJ1-4|TRBV28|.
TGTGCCAGCAGTCCTCCAGGGCCGGGTGAAAAACTGTTTTTT
CASSPPGPGEKLFF
>many|TRBJ1-1|TRBV6-2/TRBV6-3|TRBD1
TGTGCCAGCAGTTACCCGGGACAGGGGAGGACTGAAGCTTTCTTT
CASSYPGQGRTEAFF
>many|TRBJ1-1|TRBV27|.
TGTGCCAGCAGTTTATACGGGGGAGCCCTGAACACTGAAGCTTTCTTT
CASSLYGGALNTEAFF
>many|TRBJ2-1|TRBV30|.
TGTGCCTGGAGTTACGGGTCGAGCTCCTACAATGAGCAGTTCTTC
CAWSYGSSSYNEQFF
>many|TRBJ2-5|TRBV28|.
TGTGCCAGCAGTTTATCCACGCGAAAGACCCAGTACTTC
CASSLSTRKTQYF
>.|TRBJ2-2|TRBV19|.
TGTGCCAGTAGCCATGGAGTTCGGCTATCAAAGACGAACACCGGGGAGCTGTTTTTT
CASSHGVRLSKTNTGELFF
>few|TRBJ2-7|TRBV27|.
TGTGCCAGCAGTTTAAGGGGGATGCAGTACTTC
CASSLRGMQYF
>few|TRBJ1-4|TRBV9|TRBD1
TGTGCCAGCAAGGGGGCAGGGCTGAATGAAAAACTGTTTTTT
CASKGAGLNEKLFF
>.|TRBJ2-5|TRBV13|TRBD2
TGTGCCAGCAGCTCTCGGGAGGGCCAAGAGACCCAGTACTTC
CASSSREGQETQYF
>few|TRBJ1-1|TRBV5-1|.
TGCGCCAGCAGCTTAACCGGGATAAAGGGAACTGAAGCTTTCTTT
CASSLTGIKGTEAFF
>many|TRBJ2-1|TRBV7-2|TRBD1
TGTGCCAGCAGCTCCCAGGGGGCGGGAACCGCCATTGAGCAGTTCTTC
CASSSQGAGTAIEQFF
>many|TRBJ1-6|TRBV7-9|.
TGTGCCAGCAGCTCAGGCAGGGGTTATTCACCCCTCCACTTT
CASSSGRGYSPLHF
>many|TRBJ2-1|TRBV28|TRBD2
TGTGCCAGCAGTTTGGCGGGAGGTTTCTATGAGCAGTTCTTC
CASSLAGGFYEQFF
>.|TRBJ2-1|TRBV6-2/TRBV6-3|TRBD2
TGTGCCAGCAGCGGCGGGAGTTGGAGAAATGAGCAGTTCTTC
CASSGGSWRNEQFF
>few|TRBJ2-1|TRBV2|.
TGTGCCACGCGGTTCTCGCAGGGGAATGAGCAGTTCTTC
CATRFSQGNEQFF
>many|TRBJ2-7|TRBV28|.
TGTGCCAGCAGTTTCCTAGGGAGAGGATCCTACGAGCAGTACTTC
CASSFLGRGSYEQYF
>few|TRBJ2-7|TRBV18|.
TGTGCCAGCAGCAAAGGGGGGGCAGGGGCCTCCTACGAGCAGTACTTC
CASSKGGAGASYEQYF
>many|TRBJ2-1|TRBV24-1|TRBD2
TGTGCCACCAGTGATTCGGTGGGACTAGGTTCCTACAATGAGCAGTTCTTC
CATSDSVGLGSYNEQFF
>few|TRBJ1-1|TRBV19|.
TGTGCCAGTAGCCTTCACGGGATTCTGAACACTGAAGCTTTCTTT
CASSLHGILNTEAFF
>.|TRBJ2-7|TRBV30|.
TGTGCCTGGCTAGAGTGGGGGGGGGACAGACCCTACGAGCAGTACTTC
CAWLEWGGDRPYEQYF
>many|TRBJ2-5|TRBV5-6|.
TGTGCCAGCAGCCCGACCCGGGGTTTGCAAGAGACCCAGTACTTC
CASSPTRGLQETQYF
>many|TRBJ2-7|TRBV11-3|.
TGTGCCAGCAGCCATAGCTCCTACGAGCAGTACTTC
CASSHSSYEQYF
>many|TRBJ2-1|TRBV7-9|.
TGTGCCAGCAGCTTGAGGACGTGGGGGGATGAGCAGTTCTTC
CASSLRTWGDEQFF
>many|TRBJ1-5|TRBV2|.
TGTGCCAGCAGTGAAGCGTGGACAGTCTTCAATCAGCCCCAGCATTTT
CASSEAWTVFNQPQHF
>.|TRBJ2-7|TRBV4-1|.
TGCGCCAGCAGCCGAGTGGGGCGTGACTACGAGCAGTACTTC
CASSRVGRDYEQYF
>many|TRBJ2-7|TRBV28|TRBD2
TGTGCCAGCAGTTTAGAGCGGGAGGTTCTCTACGAGCAGTACTTC
CASSLEREVLYEQYF
>many|TRBJ1-2|TRBV5-5|.
TGTGCCAGCAGCCGGACAGCCACTCCGTATACCTATGGCTACACCTTC
CASSRTATPYTYGYTF
>.|TRBJ1-4|TRBV6-1|.
TGTGCCAGCAGTTTTCCCCCGGGACGCCCAAATGAAAAACTGTTTTTT
CASSFPPGRPNEKLFF
>.|TRBJ2-6|TRBV29-1|.
TGCAGCGTTGAGGGGGCAGGGATGGGTTCTGGGGCCAACGTCCTGACTTTC
CSVEGAGMGSGANVLTF
>.|TRBJ1-6|TRBV9|.
TGTGCCAGCAGCGTCTTTGGTCGAGTAAATTCACCCCTCCACTTT
CASSVFGRVNSPLHF
>.|TRBJ2-5|TRBV4-1|.
TGCGCCAGCAGCCCGTTTTCAAGCCGTATAGGGGAGACCCAGTACTTC
CASSPFSSRIGETQYF
>many|TRBJ2-2|TRBV11-3|TRBD2
TGTGCCAGCAGCCCTTTCCGGGAGGGGGCCGGGGAGCTGTTTTTT
CASSPFREGAGELFF
>many|TRBJ1-1|TRBV28|.
TGTGCCAGCAGAGCCACAACGAACACTGAAGCTTTCTTT
CASRATTNTEAFF
>few|TRBJ2-7|TRBV3-1|TRBD2
TGTGCCAGCAGCCAAGGGAGCGGGATACTCCCGCGGGAGCAGTACTTC
CASSQGSGILPREQYF
>many|TRBJ2-7|TRBV12-3/TRBV12-4|.
TGTGCCAGCAGCCGGGAACTCTACGAGCAGTACTTC
CASSRELYEQYF
>many|TRBJ1-5|TRBV10-3|.
TGTGCCATCAACTCAGGATTAAATCAGCCCCAGCATTTT
CAINSGLNQPQHF
>many|TRBJ2-5|TRBV5-8|.
TGTGCCAGCAGCCGAGTGGAGACCCAGTACTTC
CASSRVETQYF